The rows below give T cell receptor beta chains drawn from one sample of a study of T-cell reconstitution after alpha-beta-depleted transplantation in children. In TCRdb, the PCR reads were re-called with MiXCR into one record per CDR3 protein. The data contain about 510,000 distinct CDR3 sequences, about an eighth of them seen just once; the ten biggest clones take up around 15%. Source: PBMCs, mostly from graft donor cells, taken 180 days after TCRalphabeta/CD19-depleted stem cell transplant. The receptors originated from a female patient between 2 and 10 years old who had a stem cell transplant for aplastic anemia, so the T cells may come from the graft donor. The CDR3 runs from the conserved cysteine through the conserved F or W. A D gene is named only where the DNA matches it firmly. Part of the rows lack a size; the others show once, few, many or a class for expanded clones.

CATGDRGKSTDTQYF,TGTGCCACGGGGGACCGCGGGAAGAGCACAGATACGCAGTATTTT,few,-,15,TRBJ2-3,TRBV12-3/TRBV12-4
CATETSGSTDTQYF,TGTGCCACGGAAACTAGCGGCAGCACAGATACGCAGTATTTT,few,TRBD2,14,TRBJ2-3,TRBV24-1
CATRGSGSETQYF,TGTGCCACCAGAGGCAGCGGGAGTGAGACCCAGTACTTC,few,TRBD2,13,TRBJ2-5,TRBV24-1
CASSLATGPGGYTF,TGTGCCAGCAGCTTAGCTACAGGGCCGGGTGGCTACACCTTC,few,-,14,TRBJ1-2,TRBV7-2
CASTLGAVENTEAFF,TGTGCCAGCACCTTGGGGGCGGTTGAGAACACTGAAGCTTTCTTT,few,-,15,TRBJ1-1,TRBV12-3/TRBV12-4
CASSPPTGMNTEAFF,TGTGCCAGCAGCCCCCCCACAGGGATGAACACTGAAGCTTTCTTT,-,-,15,TRBJ1-1,TRBV7-9
CASSDTVGSSSYNEQFF,TGTGCCAGCAGTGACACTGTCGGAAGTAGCTCCTACAATGAGCAGTTCTTC,-,-,17,TRBJ2-1,TRBV6-1
CSAQSGYSGANVLTF,TGCAGTGCGCAGTCTGGGTACTCTGGGGCCAACGTCCTGACTTTC,few,-,15,TRBJ2-6,TRBV20-1
CASKNREVYGYTF,TGTGCCAGCAAGAACAGGGAGGTCTATGGCTACACCTTC,-,-,13,TRBJ1-2,TRBV2
CASSLTGSTDTQYF,TGTGCCAGCAGCTTGACAGGGAGCACAGATACGCAGTATTTT,many,TRBD1,14,TRBJ2-3,TRBV7-6
CASSLFGTATNEKLFF,TGTGCCAGCAGCTTATTCGGCACCGCAACTAATGAAAAACTGTTTTTT,few,-,16,TRBJ1-4,TRBV11-2
CASSLSGLRNQPQHF,TGTGCCAGCAGCCTCAGTGGTTTACGGAATCAGCCCCAGCATTTT,few,-,15,TRBJ1-5,TRBV7-2
CTSSRTPRGVQPQHF,TGCACCAGCAGCCGGACGCCTCGGGGGGTTCAGCCCCAGCATTTT,-,-,15,TRBJ1-5,TRBV1
CSGSGVIQYF,TGCAGTGGTTCGGGAGTCATCCAGTATTTT,few,-,10,TRBJ2-3,TRBV20-1
CASSLTGRRVEQYF,TGTGCCAGCAGCTTAACGGGACGACGGGTAGAGCAGTACTTC,few,-,14,TRBJ2-7,TRBV7-9
CASSLFLGDMQFF,TGTGCCAGCAGCTTATTCTTAGGGGACATGCAATTCTTC,-,-,13,TRBJ2-1,TRBV7-9
CATSRDGGQGKQPQHF,TGTGCCACCAGCAGAGATGGGGGGCAGGGAAAACAGCCCCAGCATTTT,few,-,16,TRBJ1-5,TRBV15
CASSPRREPYNEQFF,TGTGCCAGCAGTCCCCGGCGGGAGCCCTACAATGAGCAGTTCTTC,-,TRBD2,15,TRBJ2-1,TRBV12-3/TRBV12-4
CASTSQTGGVAEAFF,TGTGCCAGCACCTCCCAGACAGGGGGCGTCGCTGAAGCTTTCTTT,-,TRBD1,15,TRBJ1-1,TRBV28
CASSSPLAGLDTQYF,TGTGCCAGCAGCTCCCCACTAGCGGGACTAGATACGCAGTATTTT,-,TRBD2,15,TRBJ2-3,TRBV7-9
CASSYWPQGLSNQPQHF,TGTGCCAGCAGTTACTGGCCACAGGGGCTGAGCAATCAGCCCCAGCATTTT,-,TRBD1,17,TRBJ1-5,TRBV6-2/TRBV6-3
CATSRETGNNQPQHF,TGTGCCACCAGCAGAGAGACAGGGAACAATCAGCCCCAGCATTTT,few,TRBD1,15,TRBJ1-5,TRBV15